The T cell receptor beta chain described here comes from a study of beta chain features in type 1 diabetes. All sorted populations exceeded 98% purity. Study-wide findings and caveats: Fewer insertions but more deletions were seen at VDJ junctions in type 1 diabetes patients.

Between the trimmed V and J ends, which lost 1 base and 2 bases, there was a span of 8 bases. In germline, CDR1 is SGHRS, CDR2 YFSETQ. This CDR3 is 14 amino acids long. A note on this clone: Its antigen is not identified.

The study reverse transcribed the entire isolated RNA, so it sequenced expressed TCRB transcripts. The average read count of naive, central memory and regulatory T cell samples was around 3.8 million. Libraries were prepared by immunoSEQ multiplex PCR; TCRdb keeps only in-frame clonotypes and omits some of them. Here the sample spans roughly 370,000 clones, over 11% being singletons. Source material: naive CD4+ T cells from blood. The V and J genes are TRBV5-1 and TRBJ2-3; D uncertain. This receptor was taken from a young man in good health. CDR3 sequence (DNA): TGCGCCAGCAGCTTGCCCGAATCCACAGATACGCAGTATTTT. Protein product: CASSLPESTDTQYF.